The 29 T cell receptor beta chains given below trace back to one sample, sequenced in a study of blood T cell repertoires in COVID-19. Assay: immunoSEQ multiplex PCR; the TCRdb copy retains only in-frame clones and omits some. The sample holds about 160,000 clones, more than 65% seen once. Sequenced material: PBMCs or T cells enriched from blood (not recorded which). These TCRs come from a man between 60 and 75 years old who had recovered from COVID-19.

In this sample, this clone turned up many times. CDR3 nucleotides: TGTGCCAGTAGTACCCAACTAAACATTCAGTACTTC. It translates to CASSTQLNIQYF. The chain carries TRBV19 and TRBJ2-4; D call uncertain. This CDR3 has 12 residues. Trimming left V 4 bases short and J 6 bases short, with 7 bases between. Germline V gene sequence: CDR1 LNHDA, CDR2 SQIVND (reference sequence). Together with reference TRBV19 and TRBJ2-4, the CDR3 gives the full variable domain: DGGITQSPKYLFRKEGQNVTLSCEQNLNHDAMYWYRQDPGQGLRLIYYSQIVNDFQKGDIAEGYSVSREKKESFPLTVTSAQKNPTAFYLCASSTQLNIQYFGAGTRLSVL.

This clone has more than one count but fewer than ten. The J gene is TRBJ1-6, the V gene TRBV6-5; D call uncertain. Per germline, CDR1 MNHEY and CDR2 SVGAGI. V was clipped by 2 bases and J by 10 bases, with 9 bases between them. CDR3 size: 13 residues. The CDR3 DNA sequence: TGTGCCAGCAGTTACAGGAGGGAATCACCCCTCCACTTT. Translated: CASSYRRESPLHF.

This sequence joins TRBV19 and TRBJ2-7; D may be TRBD2 (7 bases). CDR3 length equals 15 residues. Trimming removed 5 bases from V and 4 bases from J, with 18 bases in between. The germline V gene encodes CDR1 LNHDA and CDR2 SQIVND (reference sequence). Written as DNA, the CDR3 is TGTGCCAGTAGTCCCAGTCGGGGGGCGCAATACGAGCAGTACTTC. Its translation is CASSPSRGAQYEQYF.

J is TRBJ1-1 and V is TRBV2, with a weak D call TRBD1 (5 bases). V dropped 6 bases and J dropped 1 base, with 9 bases sitting between them. This CDR3 contains 13 residues. Looked up from germline, CDR1 is SNHLY and CDR2 is FYNNEI. In DNA, the CDR3 is TGTGCCAGCAGCGACGACAGGAACACTGAAGCTTTCTTT. Translation gives CASSDDRNTEAFF.

The chain combines TRBV4-2 with TRBJ2-2; 7 bases agree with TRBD1. The V segment lost 4 bases and the J segment 2 bases; nucleotides outside the gene matches: 7. The length of the CDR3 is 16 residues. In germline, CDR1 is LGHNA, CDR2 YNFKEQ. The CDR3 region is CASSPRGDRNTGELFF. The CDR3 DNA reads TGTGCCAGCAGCCCTCGAGGGGACAGAAACACCGGGGAGCTGTTTTTT.

The chain is built from TRBV5-1 and TRBJ1-2; D is uncertain. V was cut by 4 bases and J by 0 bases, with 13 bases left in between. The CDR3 loop spans 15 amino acids. CDR1 and CDR2 from the germline V gene are SGHRS and YFSETQ. The chain's CDR3 is CASSPGMGPNYGYTF. The CDR3 DNA sequence: TGCGCCAGCAGCCCGGGGATGGGCCCTAACTATGGCTACACCTTC.

V is TRBV28 and J is TRBJ2-3, with a possible D match to TRBD2 (6 bases). This CDR3 spans 17 amino acids. V shed 5 bases and J shed 1 base, with 19 bases lying between them. CDR1 is MDHEN and CDR2 is SYDVKM in the germline V gene. CDR3 nucleotide sequence: TGTGCCAGCAGTCCCTTCCGACTAGGGTACGGCACAGATACGCAGTATTTT. This sequence encodes CASSPFRLGYGTDTQYF.

The V call is TRBV7-8, the J call TRBJ2-1, with TRBD2 matching 9 bases. This CDR3 has 16 amino acids. CDR1 is SGHVS and CDR2 is FQNEAQ in the germline V gene. V lost 2 bases and J lost 1; bases outside the gene matches: 3. CDR3: CASSLPSGVSYNEQFF. The CDR3 nucleotides are TGTGCCAGCAGCTTACCTAGCGGGGTTTCCTACAATGAGCAGTTCTTC. The full variable domain, completed using reference TRBV7-8 and TRBJ2-1, is GAGVSQSPRYKVAKRGQDVALRCDPISGHVSLFWYQQALGQGPEFLTYFQNEAQLDKSGLPSDRFFAERPEGSVSTLKIQRTQQEDSAVYLCASSLPSGVSYNEQFFGPGTRLTVL.

The V call is TRBV28, the J call TRBJ1-1; D perhaps matches TRBD1 (6 bases). V lost 7 bases to trimming and J lost 8 bases, with 11 bases between them. The CDR3 extends over 11 amino acids. CDR1 MDHEN and CDR2 SYDVKM come from the germline V gene. CDR3 residues: CASTGTTEAFF. CDR3 bases: TGTGCCAGCACAGGGACAACCGAAGCTTTCTTT.

This chain joins TRBV28 and TRBJ2-1, with D unresolved. The CDR3 covers 12 residues. In germline, CDR1 is MDHEN, CDR2 SYDVKM. With 8 bases removed from V and 6 bases from J, the gap between germline ends came to 11 bases. CDR3 sequence reads: CASRPSGNEQFF. Here the CDR3 DNA reads TGTGCCAGCCGACCTAGTGGCAATGAGCAGTTCTTC. The full variable domain, in which reference TRBV28 and TRBJ2-1 provide the parts outside the CDR3, is DVKVTQSSRYLVKRTGEKVFLECVQDMDHENMFWYRQDPGLGLRLIYFSYDVKMKEKGDIPEGYSVSREKKERFSLILESASTNQTSMYLCASRPSGNEQFFGPGTRLTVL.

This rearrangement joins TRBV24-1 to TRBJ2-3; 8 bases are shared with TRBD1. Germline V CDR1 and CDR2: KGHDR, SFDVKD. After removal of 0 bases from V and 6 bases from J, the junction contained 7 bases not matched to a gene. This CDR3 is built from 16 residues. The CDR3 region is CATSDLGTGLGDTQYF. In nucleotides, the CDR3 is TGTGCCACCAGTGATTTGGGGACAGGACTTGGGGATACGCAGTATTTT.

This chain connects TRBV11-2 to TRBJ2-3; D possibly corresponds to TRBD1 (6 bases). This CDR3 has 16 amino acids. The ends were cut back, 5 bases at V and 5 bases at J, with 20 bases in the middle. The germline V gene has CDR1 SGHAT and CDR2 FQNNGV. CDR3 in amino acids: CASSHTRGGRVDTQYF. The CDR3 DNA sequence: TGTGCCAGCAGCCACACGAGAGGGGGACGGGTAGATACGCAGTATTTT.

This chain joins TRBV5-4 and TRBJ2-6; TRBD2 matches 8 bases. Germline V lookup: CDR1 SGHNT, CDR2 YYREEE (reference sequence). The CDR3 length is 18 residues. V shed 4 bases, J shed 0 bases, and the junction held 9 bases outside the gene matches. As DNA, the CDR3 is TGTGCCAGCAGCCTCCTGACGGGGGGGGTCTCTGGGGCCAACGTCCTGACTTTC. Protein product: CASSLLTGGVSGANVLTF.

This rearrangement joins TRBV4-2 to TRBJ2-2; 7 bases align to TRBD1. Trimming took 0 bases from V and 5 from J; bases not matched to a gene: 3. There are 15 residues in the CDR3. Germline V CDR1 and CDR2: LGHNA, YNFKEQ. The CDR3 is CASSQEGQNTGELFF. The CDR3 DNA sequence: TGTGCCAGCAGCCAAGAGGGACAGAATACCGGGGAGCTGTTTTTT.

The chain uses TRBV2 and TRBJ1-1; 8 positions agree with TRBD1. This CDR3 is 13 amino acids long. With 3 bases clipped from V and 4 bases from J, the junction kept 1 base outside the gene matches. Germline V gene sequence: CDR1 SNHLY, CDR2 FYNNEI. This CDR3 is CASSDRGRTEAFF. The CDR3 nucleotides read TGTGCCAGCAGTGACAGGGGGCGCACTGAAGCTTTCTTT.

The chain recombines TRBV10-2 with TRBJ1-5; 9 bases agree with TRBD1. The CDR3 runs to 15 residues. Germline CDR1 reads WSHSY; CDR2 reads SAAADI. The J segment lost 5 bases and the V segment lost 2 bases, leaving 4 bases of the junction unmatched. The CDR3 bases are TGCGCCAGCAGTGAGGGGACAGGGCGGTATCAGCCCCAGCATTTT. The encoded protein is CASSEGTGRYQPQHF.

This clone was seen at least ten times. The chain carries TRBV28 and TRBJ1-1, with 8 bases fitting TRBD1. V trimming: 3 bases; J trimming: 0 bases; junction bases outside the gene matches: 12. CDR1 and CDR2 (germline): MDHEN, SYDVKM. The CDR3 runs to 18 residues. The CDR3 DNA reads as TGTGCCAGCAGTTTCCAACTCCTGGACAGGGCTATGAACACTGAAGCTTTCTTT. Translation: CASSFQLLDRAMNTEAFF.

The gene calls are TRBV28 and TRBJ2-7; 7 bases line up with TRBD2. Germline lookup yields CDR1 MDHEN and CDR2 SYDVKM. After removal of 4 bases from V and 2 bases from J, the junction contained 11 bases not matched to a gene. The CDR3 runs to 16 residues. CDR3 in amino acids: CASSSPWASGTYEQYF. DNA for the CDR3: TGTGCCAGCAGTTCGCCCTGGGCTAGCGGTACCTACGAGCAGTACTTC.

J is TRBJ2-3 and V is TRBV2, with TRBD2 matching 8 bases. Trimming cost V 0 bases and J 1 base; bases outside gene matches: 9. This CDR3 has 18 residues. Per germline, CDR1 SNHLY and CDR2 FYNNEI. CDR3 amino acids: CASSEARGGPAGTDTQYF. The CDR3 DNA reads TGTGCCAGCAGTGAAGCCCGGGGGGGGCCGGCTGGCACAGATACGCAGTATTTT.

The rearrangement uses TRBV20-1 and TRBJ2-1; 7 nucleotides match TRBD1. Germline V lookup: CDR1 DFQATT, CDR2 SNEGSKA (reference sequence). With 6 bases clipped from V and 5 bases from J, the junction kept 10 bases outside the gene matches. The CDR3 consists of 14 residues. The CDR3 DNA follows: TGCAGTGCGAGTTCGGGACAGATACACAATGAGCAGTTCTTC. It codes for CSASSGQIHNEQFF.

Only one count was recorded for this clone. V is TRBV19 and J is TRBJ2-1; a possible D gene is TRBD2 (7 bases). V lost 6 bases and J lost 6, with 15 bases in between. Per the germline V gene, CDR1 is LNHDA and CDR2 is SQIVND (reference sequence). This CDR3 is 14 amino acids long. The CDR3: CASRRLGGGNEQFF. CDR3 in DNA: TGTGCCAGTAGAAGGCTGGGAGGGGGCAATGAGCAGTTCTTC.

The V and J genes are TRBV3-1 (or the pseudogene TRBV3-2) and TRBJ1-4; D not resolved. There are 13 residues in the CDR3. The ends were cut back, 4 bases at V and 10 bases at J, with 13 bases in the middle. Germline V gives CDR1 LGHDT, CDR2 YNNKEL (reference sequence). The DNA for the CDR3 is TGTGCCAGCAGCCCTCGAGGAGGTGGAAAACTGTTTTTT. This gives the protein CASSPRGGGKLFF.

This rearrangement joins TRBV3-1 (or the pseudogene TRBV3-2) to TRBJ2-7, with 8 bases lining up with TRBD2. Germline V gives CDR1 LGHDT, CDR2 YNNKEL (reference sequence). The junction had 6 bases not matched to a gene; V was cut back by 6 bases and J by 5 bases. The CDR3 length is 13 residues. The CDR3 region has the DNA TGTGCCAGCAGGTCGACTAGCGTGGACGAGCAGTACTTC. Protein: CASRSTSVDEQYF.

This clone turned up a few times. The chain couples TRBV5-5 to TRBJ2-3, with 11 positions matching TRBD2. Germline V gene data show CDR1 as SGHKS and CDR2 as YYEKEE (reference sequence). This CDR3 spans 19 amino acids. The J segment lost 0 bases and the V segment lost 0 bases, leaving 9 bases of the junction unmatched. CDR3 sequence: CASSLGTSGLEHSTDTQYF. CDR3 DNA sequence: TGTGCCAGCAGCTTGGGGACTAGCGGGCTTGAGCATAGCACAGATACGCAGTATTTT.

The chain joins TRBV18 to TRBJ1-6, with no clear D. CDR3 size: 14 residues. The germline V gene has CDR1 KGHSH and CDR2 LQKENI. V was cut by 3 bases and J by 6 bases, with 9 bases left in between. CDR3 coding DNA: TGTGCCAGCTCACCGACTTTAAGTAATTCACCCCTCCACTTT. Translation: CASSPTLSNSPLHF. Variable domain in full (rest from reference TRBV18 and TRBJ1-6): NAGVMQNPRHLVRRRGQEARLRCSPMKGHSHVYWYRQLPEEGLKFMVYLQKENIIDESGMPKERFSAEFPKEGPSILRIQQVVRGDSAAYFCASSPTLSNSPLHFGNGTRLTVT.

This clone came up a few times. DNA of the CDR3: TGTGCCAGCTCACCAGGACAAGCAGAAGCTTTCTTT. It encodes CASSPGQAEAFF. The genes are TRBV18 and TRBJ1-1; perhaps TRBD1 as D (5 bases). The germline V gene has CDR1 KGHSH and CDR2 LQKENI. The CDR3 spans 12 residues. V lost 2 bases and J 8 bases, leaving 9 bases between the germline ends.

This CDR3 is CASSPRRDRARDTQYF. The CDR3 coding sequence is TGCGCCAGCAGCCCCCGACGCGACAGGGCAAGAGATACGCAGTATTTT. The V and J genes are TRBV5-1 and TRBJ2-3; 7 positions agree with TRBD1. V was clipped by 4 bases and J by 5 bases; unmatched bases: 13. CDR1 is SGHRS and CDR2 is YFSETQ in the germline V gene. The CDR3 length is 16 residues.

As to this clone: One end of the junction does not line up with germline, which may come from a read error. This rearrangement joins TRBV7-9 to TRBJ2-3; 7 nucleotides match TRBD2. The CDR3 spans 16 residues. Per the germline V gene, CDR1 is SEHNR and CDR2 is FQNEAQ (reference sequence). The CDR3 reads CVSSLVAGDVADTQYF. The CDR3 DNA is TGTGTCAGCAGCTTAGTCGCGGGAGATGTGGCAGATACGCAGTATTTT.

CDR3 region: CASSSIRDSSTNEKLFF. CDR3 in DNA: TGCGCCAGCAGCTCAATACGGGACAGCTCAACTAATGAAAAACTGTTTTTT. V gene TRBV5-1 combines with J gene TRBJ1-4, with 7 bases aligning to TRBD1. V gave up 3 bases and J gave up 0 bases; unmatched junction bases: 8. Germline values: CDR1 SGHRS, CDR2 YFSETQ. This CDR3 contains 17 residues.